A single sample gave rise to the 30 T cell receptor beta chains below, sequenced in a study of T cell changes during pregnancy in multiple sclerosis. Sequenced by immunoSEQ multiplex PCR; TCRdb stores in-frame clones only, minus some. Of tens of thousands of clones in the sample, more than 85% were seen once. The material sequenced was CD4+ T cells from peripheral blood mononuclear cells, taken in the third trimester of pregnancy. Receptors were obtained from a female donor with multiple sclerosis, enrolled in a pregnancy study.

The V and J genes are TRBV6-5 and TRBJ2-5; TRBD2 might be the D (6 bases). This CDR3 is built from 13 residues. V was pared by 3 bases and J by 5 bases, with 10 bases between. Germline assignment: CDR1 MNHEY and CDR2 SVGAGI. CDR3 nucleotide sequence: TGTGCCAGCAGTTATCGACTAGAGGAGACCCAGTACTTC. Amino acid sequence: CASSYRLEETQYF.

This chain joins TRBV7-6 and TRBJ2-5, with D possibly matching TRBD2 (6 bases). This CDR3 region has 13 residues. CDR1 and CDR2 (germline): SGHVS, FNYEAQ. Trimming removed 3 bases at V and 4 bases at J, with 9 bases between. The CDR3 nucleotides are TGTGCCAGCAGCTTCGGGGGATTAGAGACCCAGTACTTC. Translating gives CASSFGGLETQYF.

This chain uses TRBV18 with TRBJ1-2; 10 bases match TRBD1. The V and J ends lost 0 bases and 2 bases, in that order; junction bases with no gene match: 9. Germline V gene sequence: CDR1 KGHSH, CDR2 LQKENI. The CDR3 totals 18 residues. The CDR3 DNA is TGTGCCAGCTCACCACCCGGGACAGGGGTAAACCTAAACTATGGCTACACCTTC. Translating it yields CASSPPGTGVNLNYGYTF. The entire variable domain, with the rest obtained from reference TRBV18 and TRBJ1-2, is as follows: NAGVMQNPRHLVRRRGQEARLRCSPMKGHSHVYWYRQLPEEGLKFMVYLQKENIIDESGMPKERFSAEFPKEGPSILRIQQVVRGDSAAYFCASSPPGTGVNLNYGYTFGSGTRLTVV.

This chain connects TRBV7-6 to TRBJ2-2; 10 bases are a match to TRBD1. This CDR3 spans 16 amino acids. J was trimmed by 5 bases and V by 5 bases; bases with no gene match: 8. The germline CDR1 and CDR2 sequences are SGHVS and FNYEAQ. CDR3 nucleotide sequence: TGTGCCAGCAGCCACAGGGCGGGACAGGGGACCGGGGAGCTGTTTTTT. It yields the protein CASSHRAGQGTGELFF.

The rearrangement links TRBV12-5 to TRBJ2-1, with a weak D call TRBD1 (6 bases). The CDR3 spans 17 residues. With 0 bases removed from V and 5 bases from J, the gap between germline ends came to 17 bases. Germline V gives CDR1 LGHNT, CDR2 FRNRAP. The CDR3 spells CASGLVLGQGSNNEQFF. The CDR3 coding sequence is TGTGCTAGTGGTTTGGTACTAGGGCAGGGGTCTAACAATGAGCAGTTCTTC.

The V gene is TRBV11-2, the J gene TRBJ1-2; the match to TRBD1 covers 9 bases. The J segment lost 3 bases and the V segment lost 2 bases, leaving 4 bases of the junction unmatched. Per germline, CDR1 SGHAT and CDR2 FQNNGV. The length of the CDR3 is 15 residues. CDR3 protein: CASSLRDRAYYGYTF. As DNA, the CDR3 is TGTGCCAGCAGCTTACGGGACAGGGCATACTATGGCTACACCTTC.

The chain uses TRBV19 and TRBJ1-4, with 7 bases lining up with TRBD1. The trim removed 1 base at V and 8 bases at J, leaving 7 bases unmatched. This CDR3 is built from 15 residues. Germline CDR1 reads LNHDA; CDR2 reads SQIVND (reference sequence). The DNA of the CDR3 is TGTGCCAGTAGTATAGGCCGACAGGGCGGCGAAAAACTGTTTTTT. This codes for CASSIGRQGGEKLFF.

The chain joins TRBV30 to TRBJ2-1, with 8 positions matching TRBD2. The V gene end was trimmed by 3 bases and the J gene end by 2 bases; junction bases not matched to a gene: 3. The CDR3 runs to 14 residues. CDR1 is GTSNPN and CDR2 is SVGIG in the germline V gene (reference sequence). This CDR3 is CAWRALAAYNEQFF. The CDR3 DNA reads as TGTGCCTGGAGGGCACTAGCGGCCTACAATGAGCAGTTCTTC.

CDR3 in DNA: TGTGCCAGCAGAAAGGGACAGAACACCGGGGAGCTGTTTTTT. It is translated as CASRKGQNTGELFF. V gene TRBV4-2 combines with J gene TRBJ2-2, with D possibly TRBD1 on 6 matching bases. Trimming took 6 bases from V and 1 from J, leaving 9 bases between them. Germline V gene sequence: CDR1 LGHNA, CDR2 YNFKEQ. CDR3 length: 14 amino acids.

The CDR3 reads CASSIPGSGNIQYF. CDR3 nucleotide sequence: TGTGCCAGTAGTATCCCGGGATCCGGAAACATTCAGTACTTC. The chain carries TRBV19 and TRBJ2-4, with D possibly TRBD2 on 5 matching bases. The CDR3 loop spans 14 amino acids. V dropped 3 bases and J dropped 6 bases, with 12 bases sitting between them. Germline V gene sequence: CDR1 LNHDA, CDR2 SQIVND (reference sequence).

The chain recombines TRBV9 with TRBJ1-5, with D possibly TRBD1 on 5 matching bases. Per the germline V gene, CDR1 is SGDLS and CDR2 is YYNGEE. Trimming shortened V by 0 bases and J by 5 bases, and 15 bases separated the two germline ends. The CDR3 consists of 16 residues. This CDR3 is CASSVEPGPLDQPQHF. The CDR3 DNA is TGTGCCAGCAGCGTAGAACCAGGGCCCCTGGATCAGCCCCAGCATTTT. The entire variable domain, with the rest obtained from reference TRBV9 and TRBJ1-5, is as follows: DSGVTQTPKHLITATGQRVTLRCSPRSGDLSVYWYQQSLDQGLQFLIQYYNGEERAKGNILERFSAQQFPDLHSELNLSSLELGDSALYFCASSVEPGPLDQPQHFGDGTRLSIL.

The chain is built from TRBV7-2 and TRBJ2-3; 12 nucleotides agree with TRBD2. CDR3 length equals 16 residues. Germline V gene data show CDR1 as SGHTA and CDR2 as FQGNSA. Germline trimming cut 2 bases from V and 3 bases from J; bases unmatched to any gene: 3. CDR3 loop: CASSLTGTSGTDTQYF. The CDR3 nucleotides read TGTGCCAGCAGCTTAACCGGGACTAGCGGGACAGATACGCAGTATTTT. Looking up the rest from reference TRBV7-2 and TRBJ2-3 gives the full variable domain: GAGVSQSPSNKVTEKGKDVELRCDPISGHTALYWYRQSLGQGLEFLIYFQGNSAPDKSGLPSDRFSAERTGGSVSTLTIQRTQQEDSAVYLCASSLTGTSGTDTQYFGPGTRLTVL.

The CDR3 DNA follows: TGTGCCAGCGGAAGACTAGCGGGGGCGGGGGATACGCAGTATTTT. Translating it yields CASGRLAGAGDTQYF. This chain joins TRBV6-5 and TRBJ2-3; 12 bases agree with TRBD2. This CDR3 region has 15 residues. Per germline, CDR1 MNHEY and CDR2 SVGAGI. J lost 6 bases, V lost 8 bases, and 9 bases had no gene match.

The chain combines TRBV20-1 with TRBJ2-5; no definite D call. There are 10 residues in the CDR3. V gave up 5 bases and J gave up 3 bases, with 4 bases separating them. Per germline, CDR1 DFQATT and CDR2 SNEGSKA (reference sequence). The CDR3 sequence: CSAHKETQYF. The DNA of the CDR3 is TGCAGTGCTCACAAAGAGACCCAGTACTTC.

This clone was detected only once. The chain joins TRBV18 to TRBJ1-1; the D is unclear. From germline, CDR1 is KGHSH and CDR2 LQKENI. CDR3 length equals 15 residues. With 2 bases removed from V and 1 base from J, the gap between germline ends came to 11 bases. The CDR3 DNA reads TGTGCCAGCTCACCAGATAACAGACCGAACACTGAAGCTTTCTTT. Amino acid sequence: CASSPDNRPNTEAFF.

This chain uses TRBV28 with TRBJ2-7; TRBD2 aligns across 16 bases. V gave up 2 bases and J gave up 7 bases; unmatched junction bases: 11. The CDR3 is 18 amino acids. Germline CDR1 and CDR2: MDHEN and SYDVKM. Here the CDR3 reads CASSLITSGTSGRGEQYF. As DNA, the CDR3 is TGTGCCAGCAGTTTAATCACATCCGGGACTAGCGGGAGGGGGGAGCAGTACTTC.

Points on this clone: Other DNA sequences of this sample code for an identical CDR3. V gene TRBV20-1 combines with J gene TRBJ2-1, with D uncertain. The CDR3 loop spans 10 amino acids. Trimming removed 3 bases from V and 7 bases from J, with 4 bases in between. Germline V gene lookup returns CDR1 DFQATT and CDR2 SNEGSKA (reference sequence). DNA of the CDR3: TGCAGTGCTAGGAGGAATGAGCAGTTCTTC. Amino acid sequence: CSARRNEQFF.

The chain has TRBV9 and TRBJ2-1, with 10 positions matching TRBD2. In germline, CDR1 is SGDLS, CDR2 YYNGEE. Trimming cost V 0 bases and J 8 bases; bases outside gene matches: 5. CDR3 length: 15 residues. CDR3 DNA: TGTGCCAGCAGCGTAGCAGCGGGAGGGTTCTATGAGCAGTTCTTC. Amino acid sequence: CASSVAAGGFYEQFF.

This rearrangement joins TRBV19 to TRBJ2-2, with 8 positions matching TRBD2. Germline trimming cut 7 bases from V and 4 bases from J; bases unmatched to any gene: 8. The CDR3 is 15 amino acids. From germline, CDR1 is LNHDA and CDR2 SQIVND (reference sequence). CDR3 residues: CASILGGGRTGELFF. For the CDR3, the DNA is TGTGCCAGTATCCTCGGGGGGGGGCGCACCGGGGAGCTGTTTTTT.

The rearrangement links TRBV7-8 to TRBJ1-1; 7 bases fit TRBD1. The CDR3 is 13 residues long. With 3 bases clipped from V and 4 bases from J, the junction kept 2 bases outside the gene matches. Germline V gene data show CDR1 as SGHVS and CDR2 as FQNEAQ. CDR3 residues: CASSLSGGTEAFF. CDR3 coding DNA: TGTGCCAGCAGCTTGTCAGGGGGCACTGAAGCTTTCTTT.

This chain uses TRBV6-6 with TRBJ2-7; D gene unclear. V lost 5 bases to trimming and J lost 7 bases, with 15 bases between them. CDR3 length: 13 residues. From germline, CDR1 is MNHNY and CDR2 SVGAGI (reference sequence). CDR3 loop: CASSRHDSNEQYF. The CDR3 DNA reads as TGTGCCAGCAGTCGACATGATTCTAATGAGCAGTACTTC.

The J gene is TRBJ2-7, the V gene TRBV6-1; 7 bases map to TRBD1. CDR3 length equals 14 residues. V shed 4 bases and J 3 bases; nucleotides not matched to a gene: 6. Germline V gene sequence: CDR1 MNHNS, CDR2 SASEGT. The CDR3 nucleotides read TGTGCCAGCAGTGCGAGGGACAGCCTCTACGAGCAGTACTTC. This encodes CASSARDSLYEQYF.

The V and J genes are TRBV6-1 and TRBJ1-4, with 7 bases fitting TRBD1. J gave up 8 bases and V 9 bases, and 6 bases lay outside the gene matches. Germline-derived CDR1 and CDR2 are MNHNS and SASEGT. There are 12 residues in the CDR3. The CDR3 protein is CASGRGMEKLFF. The CDR3 coding sequence is TGTGCCAGTGGCAGGGGGATGGAAAAACTGTTTTTT.

The chain carries TRBV5-1 and TRBJ2-1; TRBD2 agrees at 9 bases. Losses at the gene ends were 0 bases for V and 2 bases for J; bases not matched to a gene: 9. The CDR3 has 18 residues. From germline, CDR1 is SGHRS and CDR2 YFSETQ. The DNA for the CDR3 is TGCGCCAGCAGCTTGGTTGGTAGCGGGAGTGGGCCCTACAATGAGCAGTTCTTC. This translates into CASSLVGSGSGPYNEQFF.

A single count supports this clone. The CDR3 reads CAYTGADSNQPQHF. The CDR3 DNA reads as TGTGCCTACACAGGGGCCGATAGCAATCAGCCCCAGCATTTT. The chain links TRBV5-4 to TRBJ1-5; 7 nucleotides line up with TRBD1. The germline V gene has CDR1 SGHNT and CDR2 YYREEE (reference sequence). The CDR3 runs to 14 residues. V lost 10 bases, J lost 0 bases, and 7 bases stayed unmatched.

This clone was seen a few times. The chain couples TRBV25-1 to TRBJ1-4; no firm D call. The germline V and J ends were trimmed by 3 bases and 5 bases, with 4 bases remaining between them. This CDR3 has 12 residues. Germline V gene data show CDR1 as MGHDK and CDR2 as SYGVNS. CDR3 nucleotides: TGTGCCAGCAGTGACAGGAATGAAAAACTGTTTTTT. It codes for CASSDRNEKLFF.

The chain recombines TRBV14 with TRBJ1-2, with a possible D match to TRBD1 (5 bases). The CDR3 is made up of 14 amino acids. The V and J ends lost 4 bases and 4 bases respectively, with 13 bases between them. Germline V CDR1 and CDR2: SGHDN, FVKESK. The CDR3 DNA reads TGTGCCAGCAGCCCTAGGGGCGGAATCTATGGCTACACCTTC. Its translation is CASSPRGGIYGYTF.

This sequence joins TRBV18 and TRBJ2-7, with D maybe TRBD2 (5 bases). With 2 bases removed from V and 3 bases from J, the gap between germline ends came to 5 bases. The CDR3 loop spans 12 amino acids. The V gene's germline CDR1 is KGHSH and CDR2 LQKENI. The CDR3: CASSPEGYEQYF. CDR3 sequence (DNA): TGTGCCAGCTCACCAGAGGGCTACGAGCAGTACTTC. The full variable domain, its missing parts supplied by reference TRBV18 and TRBJ2-7, is NAGVMQNPRHLVRRRGQEARLRCSPMKGHSHVYWYRQLPEEGLKFMVYLQKENIIDESGMPKERFSAEFPKEGPSILRIQQVVRGDSAAYFCASSPEGYEQYFGPGTRLTVT.

The chain has TRBV7-9 and TRBJ2-7, with TRBD2 as a possible D gene (5 bases). Trimming removed 5 bases at V and 4 bases at J, with 9 bases between. CDR1 is SEHNR and CDR2 is FQNEAQ in the germline V gene (reference sequence). This CDR3 has 12 residues. CDR3 DNA: TGTGCCAGCAGCCCTGGACTTTACGAGCAGTACTTC. This encodes CASSPGLYEQYF.

The chain joins TRBV11-2 to TRBJ2-6; the match to TRBD1 covers 7 bases. Germline CDR1 SGHAT, CDR2 FQNNGV. J was trimmed by 9 bases and V by 2 bases; bases with no gene match: 4. This CDR3 is built from 14 residues. CDR3 in DNA: TGTGCCAGCAGCTTAAGACAGGGTCACAACGTCCTGACTTTC. As protein: CASSLRQGHNVLTF. The full variable domain, with the rest looked up from reference TRBV11-2 and TRBJ2-6, is EAGVAQSPRYKIIEKRQSVAFWCNPISGHATLYWYQQILGQGPKLLIQFQNNGVVDDSQLPKDRFSAERLKGVDSTLKIQPAKLEDSAVYLCASSLRQGHNVLTFGAGSRLTVL.